This entry lists 22 T cell receptor beta chains sequenced from one sample in a study of beta chain features in type 1 diabetes. All of the isolated RNA was reverse transcribed, so expressed TCRB transcripts were sequenced. Generated by immunoSEQ multiplex PCR, the TCRdb table keeps only in-frame clones and is missing some. The top ten clones hold about 3.9% of a sample with some 250,000 clones, 25% to 35% of them seen once. Sequencing used central memory CD4+ T cells from blood. The receptors here all came from a man aged 25-45 years in good health.

Worth noting for this clone: This is likely an artifact of a read error, given a far larger clone one base away. V usage is TRBV6-6 and J usage is TRBJ2-1, with TRBD2 as a possible D gene (6 bases). Germline V CDR1 and CDR2: MNHNY, SVGAGI (reference sequence). CDR3 length: 16 residues. The CDR3 is CASSYNGGGNYNGQFF. CDR3 coding DNA: TGTGCCAGCAGTTACAACGGTGGCGGGAATTACAATGGGCAGTTCTTC.

This clone was detected ten times or more. J is TRBJ1-1 and V is TRBV18, with D perhaps TRBD1 (5 bases). The V end lost 0 bases, the J end lost 4 bases, and 9 bases lay between the germline ends. The CDR3 extends over 14 amino acids. CDR1 KGHSH and CDR2 LQKENI come from the germline V gene. The CDR3 region is CASSPPGTGTEAFF. DNA of the CDR3: TGTGCCAGCTCACCACCAGGGACGGGCACTGAAGCTTTCTTT.

This rearrangement joins TRBV13 to TRBJ2-7, with 8 positions matching TRBD1. The CDR3 totals 14 residues. Unmatched junction bases numbered 5, after V lost 7 bases and J lost 0 bases. In germline, CDR1 is PRHDT, CDR2 FYEKMQ (reference sequence). CDR3 coding DNA: TGTGCCAGCACCAAGGGACAGGACTCCTACGAGCAGTACTTC. Protein sequence: CASTKGQDSYEQYF.

Concerning this clone itself: A much larger clone is a single base away; this may be a read error. This specimen includes other DNA sequences encoding the same CDR3. The J gene is TRBJ2-1, the V gene TRBV7-2; D gene unclear. Trimming shortened V by 2 bases and J by 6 bases, and 2 bases separated the two germline ends. The CDR3 is 11 amino acids. Looked up from germline, CDR1 is SGHTA and CDR2 is FQGNSA. CDR3 protein: CASSLSNEQFF. DNA of the CDR3: TGTGCCAGCAGCTTAAGCAATGAGCAGTTCTTC.

Comment on this clone: The germline gene is not matched at one end of the junction; a read error may be the cause. The chain is built from TRBV28 and TRBJ2-1; 9 bases align to TRBD1. Germline-derived CDR1 and CDR2 are MDHEN and SYDVKM. The CDR3 has 11 amino acids. CDR3 residues: CASTADRGVVF. For the CDR3, the DNA is TGTGCCAGCACCGCGGACAGGGGTGTGGTCTTC.

Only a few counts were recorded for this clone. The V gene is TRBV2, the J gene TRBJ1-6, with TRBD1 matching 8 bases. This CDR3 spans 14 amino acids. V lost 8 bases and J lost 5; bases outside the gene matches: 5. CDR1 SNHLY and CDR2 FYNNEI come from the germline V gene. CDR3 sequence: CASAGTGNNSPLHF. The DNA for the CDR3 is TGTGCCAGCGCCGGGACAGGCAATAATTCACCCCTCCACTTT.

This clone was picked up a small number of times. Other DNA sequences of this sample code for an identical CDR3. V and J are TRBV29-1 and TRBJ2-7, with TRBD2 matching over 7 bases. Germline assignment: CDR1 SQVTM and CDR2 ANQGSEA. The CDR3 covers 13 residues. After removal of 4 bases from V and 6 bases from J, the junction contained 9 bases not matched to a gene. The CDR3 is CSVGPAREGEQYF. CDR3 DNA: TGCAGCGTTGGTCCGGCCAGGGAGGGCGAGCAGTACTTC.

This clone occurred a few times. The chain employs TRBV6-5 and TRBJ1-5, with unresolved D. The germline CDR1 and CDR2 sequences are MNHEY and SVGAGI. The V end lost 0 bases, the J end lost 5 bases, and 5 bases lay between the germline ends. This CDR3 contains 13 residues. DNA of the CDR3: TGTGCCAGCAGTTACTCATTGGATCAGCCCCAGCATTTT. This translates into CASSYSLDQPQHF.

This clone was counted between two and nine times. As DNA, the CDR3 is TGCAGCACGGGACTAGCGAGCACAGATACGCAGTATTTT. Translating it yields CSTGLASTDTQYF. The chain uses TRBV29-1 and TRBJ2-3, with 10 nucleotides matching TRBD2. The germline V gene has CDR1 SQVTM and CDR2 ANQGSEA. CDR3 size: 13 residues. The V and J ends lost 8 bases and 0 bases, in that order; junction bases with no gene match: 2.

A few counts support this clone. The chain has TRBV5-6 and TRBJ2-1; TRBD2 matches 9 bases. V was pared by 4 bases and J by 8 bases, with 10 bases of the junction left unmatched. The germline gives CDR1 SGHDT, CDR2 YYEEEE. The CDR3 has 15 residues. The CDR3 bases are TGTGCCAGCAGCCCCGTCGGCGGGAGGGGCGATGAGCAGTTCTTC. This sequence encodes CASSPVGGRGDEQFF.

V gene TRBV5-1 combines with J gene TRBJ2-5; TRBD1 matches 7 bases. This CDR3 region has 15 residues. The ends lost 3 bases at V and 5 bases at J; junction bases unmatched: 10. The germline V gene encodes CDR1 SGHRS and CDR2 YFSETQ. CDR3 protein: CASSSTGTARETQYF. Here the CDR3 DNA reads TGCGCCAGCAGCTCTACTGGGACAGCCCGGGAGACCCAGTACTTC. The full variable domain, its missing parts supplied by reference TRBV5-1 and TRBJ2-5, is KAGVTQTPRYLIKTRGQQVTLSCSPISGHRSVSWYQQTPGQGLQFLFEYFSETQRNKGNFPGRFSGRQFSNSRSEMNVSTLELGDSALYLCASSSTGTARETQYFGPGTRLLVL.

The chain combines TRBV2 with TRBJ2-1; 9 positions match TRBD1. With 2 bases clipped from V and 7 bases from J, the junction kept 9 bases outside the gene matches. Germline CDR1 SNHLY, CDR2 FYNNEI. The CDR3 is made up of 16 amino acids. CDR3 sequence (DNA): TGTGCCAGCAGTGAACGGGCGGACAGGGGCTTGAATGAGCAGTTCTTC. Its translation: CASSERADRGLNEQFF. The whole variable domain, filled in from reference TRBV2 and TRBJ2-1, reads EPEVTQTPSHQVTQMGQEVILRCVPISNHLYFYWYRQILGQKVEFLVSFYNNEISEKSEIFDDQFSVERPDGSNFTLKIRSTKLEDSAMYFCASSERADRGLNEQFFGPGTRLTVL.

This clone was recorded a few times. V and J are TRBV7-2 and TRBJ2-1; 9 bases map to TRBD2. Trimming took 2 bases from V and 5 from J; bases not matched to a gene: 4. This CDR3 spans 15 amino acids. Germline assignment: CDR1 SGHTA and CDR2 FQGNSA. The CDR3 DNA reads as TGTGCCAGCAGCTTATCTAGCGGGAAGAACAATGAGCAGTTCTTC. Its translation: CASSLSSGKNNEQFF.

This clone showed up just a few times. Distinct nucleotide sequences in the sample also encode this CDR3. CDR3 coding DNA: TGTGCCAGCAGCCCGATGGGGGATACGCAGTATTTT. Residues: CASSPMGDTQYF. The rearrangement uses TRBV7-2 and TRBJ2-3, with D hard to call. The CDR3 sequence is 12 residues long. Trimming removed 5 bases from V and 6 bases from J, with 9 bases in between. Germline loops: CDR1 SGHTA, CDR2 FQGNSA.

This clone was seen repeatedly, ten times or more. This sequence joins TRBV5-6 and TRBJ2-2; 8 nucleotides line up with TRBD2. V shed 5 bases, J shed 6 bases, and the junction held 9 bases outside the gene matches. CDR3 size: 15 residues. Per the germline V gene, CDR1 is SGHDT and CDR2 is YYEEEE. The CDR3 reads CASSFGTRSSGELFF. DNA of the CDR3: TGTGCCAGCAGTTTCGGGACTAGGAGCTCCGGGGAGCTGTTTTTT.

The chain combines TRBV7-2 with TRBJ2-7, with TRBD2 matching over 8 bases. Per germline, CDR1 SGHTA and CDR2 FQGNSA. The CDR3 has 16 amino acids. After removal of 5 bases from V and 9 bases from J, the junction contained 18 bases not matched to a gene. For the CDR3, the DNA is TGTGCCAGCAGCCTGGGTTTACCGGGAGGGAAAGGCGGGCAGTACTTC. This codes for CASSLGLPGGKGGQYF.

This chain connects TRBV14 to TRBJ2-1; 8 bases fit TRBD2. The CDR3 loop spans 14 amino acids. CDR1 is SGHDN, CDR2 FVKESK, per germline. J lost 6 bases, V lost 8 bases, and 9 bases had no gene match. The CDR3 nucleotides are TGTGCCAGCTCAAAGCGGGGGAGTTTCAATGAGCAGTTCTTC. Residues: CASSKRGSFNEQFF. Drawing the rest from reference TRBV14 and TRBJ2-1, the complete variable domain is EAGVTQFPSHSVIEKGQTVTLRCDPISGHDNLYWYRRVMGKEIKFLLHFVKESKQDESGMPNNRFLAERTGGTYSTLKVQPAELEDSGVYFCASSKRGSFNEQFFGPGTRLTVL.

The V and J genes are TRBV4-3 and TRBJ1-2; 8 bases line up with TRBD1. Per germline, CDR1 LGHNA and CDR2 YSLEER. The CDR3 has 17 amino acids. Trimming removed 4 bases from V and 0 bases from J; junction bases left unmatched: 10. The CDR3 region has the DNA TGCGCCAGCAGCCCCTACCTCCAGGGGGCTGCTAACTATGGCTACACCTTC. It translates to CASSPYLQGAANYGYTF.

The chain couples TRBV7-2 to TRBJ1-1; D is unclear. The V end lost 6 bases, the J end lost 1 base, and 9 bases lay between the germline ends. Germline CDR1 SGHTA, CDR2 FQGNSA. CDR3 size: 13 residues. CDR3 sequence: CASRTNTNTEAFF. Here the CDR3 DNA reads TGTGCCAGCAGGACAAACACGAACACTGAAGCTTTCTTT.

The chain employs TRBV29-1 and TRBJ2-2; 10 positions match TRBD1. The germline V gene has CDR1 SQVTM and CDR2 ANQGSEA. The junction had 3 bases not matched to a gene; V was cut back by 7 bases and J by 4 bases. This CDR3 contains 13 residues. The CDR3 loop reads CSARTGGTGELFF. Here the CDR3 DNA reads TGCAGCGCACGGACAGGGGGCACCGGGGAGCTGTTTTTT.

This clone was recorded a few times. J is TRBJ2-1 and V is TRBV27; TRBD2 is a possible D gene (5 bases). The length of the CDR3 is 13 residues. V gave up 3 bases and J gave up 7 bases, with 10 bases separating them. The germline V gene encodes CDR1 MNHEY and CDR2 SMNVEV (reference sequence). CDR3 DNA: TGTGCCAGCAGTTTGAATCGCGGGAATGAGCAGTTCTTC. Protein: CASSLNRGNEQFF.

This clone showed up many times. The chain couples TRBV28 to TRBJ2-7, with 10 bases matching TRBD2. J lost 2 bases, V lost 8 bases, and 6 bases had no gene match. The CDR3 sequence is 14 residues long. CDR1 and CDR2 (germline): MDHEN, SYDVKM. The CDR3 is CASFQSGRAYEQYF. The CDR3 nucleotides read TGTGCCAGCTTCCAAAGCGGGAGGGCCTACGAGCAGTACTTC.